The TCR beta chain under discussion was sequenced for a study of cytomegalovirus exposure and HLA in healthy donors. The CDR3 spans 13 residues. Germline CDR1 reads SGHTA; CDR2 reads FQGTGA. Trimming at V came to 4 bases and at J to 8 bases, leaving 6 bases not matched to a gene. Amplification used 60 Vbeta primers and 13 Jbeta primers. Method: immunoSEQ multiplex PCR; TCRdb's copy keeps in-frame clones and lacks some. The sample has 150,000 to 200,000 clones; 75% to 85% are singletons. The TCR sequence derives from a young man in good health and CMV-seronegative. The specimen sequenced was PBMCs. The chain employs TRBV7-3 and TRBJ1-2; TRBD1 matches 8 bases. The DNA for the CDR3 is TGTGCCAGCAGCTCCGACAGGGGCGAGGGCTACACCTTC. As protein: CASSSDRGEGYTF.